One sample yielded the 27 T cell receptor beta chains listed below, sequenced in a study of control samples from healthy donors and cancer patients. Here immunoSEQ multiplex PCR was the method, and the copy in TCRdb shows in-frame clones only, minus some. The sample lists 70,000 to 85,000 clones, 65% to 90% occurring once. Sequenced: PBMCs. These receptors were collected from a man between 60 and 75 years old with head and neck cancer.

This clone was counted a few times. The chain is built from TRBV2 and TRBJ2-2; D unclear. Trimming cost V 8 bases and J 4 bases, with 14 bases left between them. Germline V CDR1 and CDR2: SNHLY, FYNNEI. The CDR3 contains 14 residues. The CDR3 loop reads CASSVGIGTGELFF. CDR3 nucleotides: TGTGCCAGCTCGGTCGGCATTGGCACCGGGGAGCTGTTTTTT.

The V call is TRBV28, the J call TRBJ2-2; TRBD1 matches 7 bases. J was trimmed by 2 bases and V by 10 bases; bases with no gene match: 13. This CDR3 comprises 16 residues. Germline CDR1 reads MDHEN; CDR2 reads SYDVKM. The CDR3 sequence: CATQAGQAGNTGELFF. CDR3 coding DNA: TGTGCCACCCAGGCTGGACAGGCTGGAAACACCGGGGAGCTGTTTTTT. Full variable domain (missing parts from reference TRBV28 and TRBJ2-2): DVKVTQSSRYLVKRTGEKVFLECVQDMDHENMFWYRQDPGLGLRLIYFSYDVKMKEKGDIPEGYSVSREKKERFSLILESASTNQTSMYLCATQAGQAGNTGELFFGEGSRLTVL.

The chain couples TRBV27 to TRBJ2-1; no clear D. With 5 bases removed from V and 3 bases from J, the gap between germline ends came to 14 bases. CDR1 is MNHEY and CDR2 is SMNVEV in the germline V gene (reference sequence). The CDR3 spans 15 residues. CDR3 bases: TGTGCCAGCAGTCATAAGGGCTCACTCTACAATGAGCAGTTCTTC. This codes for CASSHKGSLYNEQFF.

This clone was picked up one time. This rearrangement joins TRBV6-5 to TRBJ2-7; D is possibly TRBD2 (6 bases). Trimming cost V 0 bases and J 5 bases, with 14 bases left between them. The germline V gene has CDR1 MNHEY and CDR2 SVGAGI. This CDR3 is 15 amino acids long. The CDR3 DNA follows: TGTGCCAGCAGTTACTCTCGCGGGATGTCCAACGAGCAGTACTTC. Its protein product is CASSYSRGMSNEQYF.

The chain has TRBV5-1 and TRBJ2-5; 9 nucleotides align to TRBD2. Trimming cost V 3 bases and J 0 bases; bases outside gene matches: 18. The germline V gene has CDR1 SGHRS and CDR2 YFSETQ. The CDR3 is 20 amino acids. CDR3 in amino acids: CASSSPWGTSYTEYQETQYF. CDR3 in DNA: TGCGCCAGCAGCTCCCCCTGGGGGACTAGCTACACCGAGTACCAAGAGACCCAGTACTTC. Filled out from reference TRBV5-1 and TRBJ2-5, the complete variable domain reads KAGVTQTPRYLIKTRGQQVTLSCSPISGHRSVSWYQQTPGQGLQFLFEYFSETQRNKGNFPGRFSGRQFSNSRSEMNVSTLELGDSALYLCASSSPWGTSYTEYQETQYFGPGTRLLVL.

J is TRBJ2-3 and V is TRBV7-2; D gene ambiguous. The V end was cut by 0 bases, the J end by 0 bases, with 13 bases between. Germline V lookup: CDR1 SGHTA, CDR2 FQGNSA. The length of the CDR3 is 17 residues. DNA of the CDR3: TGTGCCAGCAGCTTAGCGTTTGCAAACCCCAGCACAGATACGCAGTATTTT. As protein: CASSLAFANPSTDTQYF.

The V call is TRBV12-3 or TRBV12-4, the J call TRBJ2-3; D unresolved. The CDR3 is made up of 12 amino acids. The germline V and J ends were trimmed by 6 bases and 0 bases, with 4 bases remaining between them. CDR3 DNA sequence: TGTGCCAGCAGGTCTAGCACAGATACGCAGTATTTT. Protein product: CASRSSTDTQYF.

The count of this clone is one. This sequence joins TRBV5-1 and TRBJ2-5; no clear D. The V end lost 6 bases, the J end lost 2 bases, and 5 bases lay between the germline ends. The V gene's germline CDR1 is SGHRS and CDR2 YFSETQ. The CDR3 sequence is 11 residues long. The CDR3 DNA follows: TGCGCCAGCATGGGTCAAGAGACCCAGTACTTC. Its protein product is CASMGQETQYF.

V and J are TRBV12-5 and TRBJ1-2, with a weak D call TRBD1 (6 bases). V was trimmed by 6 bases and J by 5 bases, leaving 13 bases between them. The CDR3 consists of 13 residues. In germline, CDR1 is LGHNT, CDR2 FRNRAP. The CDR3 coding sequence is TGTGCTAGTGGCTATCCAGGGGCTTATGGCTACACCTTC. Translation gives CASGYPGAYGYTF.

The chain links TRBV5-1 to TRBJ2-7, with D unresolved. Between the trimmed V and J ends, which lost 4 bases and 1 base, there was a span of 12 bases. This CDR3 spans 14 amino acids. Germline values: CDR1 SGHRS, CDR2 YFSETQ. This CDR3 reads CASSRSSPSYEQYF. The CDR3 bases are TGCGCCAGCAGCAGGTCTAGTCCTTCCTACGAGCAGTACTTC.

This rearrangement joins TRBV19 to TRBJ1-6; D not certain. This CDR3 contains 15 residues. V lost 4 bases, J lost 9 bases, and 16 bases lay in between. Germline values: CDR1 LNHDA, CDR2 SQIVND (reference sequence). The CDR3 DNA reads as TGTGCCAGTAGTACACCGGGAACCATTAGTTCACCCCTCCACTTT. Its translation: CASSTPGTISSPLHF.

The V gene is TRBV28, the J gene TRBJ2-1, with 9 bases lining up with TRBD1. Germline loops: CDR1 MDHEN, CDR2 SYDVKM. With 6 bases clipped from V and 4 bases from J, the junction kept 7 bases outside the gene matches. The CDR3 extends over 15 amino acids. The CDR3 nucleotides are TGTGCCAGCAGCGCTCTCGGGACAGGGTACAATGAGCAGTTCTTC. Protein product: CASSALGTGYNEQFF.

CDR3 residues: CASSQEFEIGVSSTDTQYF. The CDR3 DNA reads TGTGCCAGCAGCCAAGAGTTTGAAATAGGGGTTTCAAGCACAGATACGCAGTATTTT. This sequence joins TRBV14 and TRBJ2-3; D may be TRBD1 (5 bases). CDR1 and CDR2 (germline): SGHDN, FVKESK. This CDR3 contains 19 residues. Trimming removed 0 bases at V and 0 bases at J, with 19 bases between.

This sequence joins TRBV21-1 and TRBJ1-5. TRBV21-1 is marked as a pseudogene. The CDR3 runs to 13 residues. The CDR3 DNA is TGTGCCATCCCAGGGGGGGTCGATCAGCCCCAGCATTTT. Translating it yields CAIPGGVDQPQHF.

J is TRBJ2-3 and V is TRBV11-2; D remains ambiguous. The CDR3 length is 15 residues. Trimming pared 1 base from V and 2 bases from J, leaving 10 bases between. The V gene's germline CDR1 is SGHAT and CDR2 FQNNGV. CDR3 DNA sequence: TGTGCCAGCAGCTTAGGATTCGGACCCACAGATACGCAGTATTTT. This sequence encodes CASSLGFGPTDTQYF.

The rearrangement uses TRBV9 and TRBJ2-1; 9 bases fit TRBD1. The CDR3 spans 17 residues. V was clipped by 3 bases and J by 1 base; unmatched bases: 8. Germline assignment: CDR1 SGDLS and CDR2 YYNGEE. CDR3 nucleotide sequence: TGTGCCAGCAGCGCTCTCCCGGGACAGGGTTCCTACAATGAGCAGTTCTTC. Residues: CASSALPGQGSYNEQFF.

The rearrangement uses TRBV2 and TRBJ1-6; D remains ambiguous. This CDR3 spans 15 amino acids. Trimming shortened V by 6 bases and J by 0 bases, and 9 bases separated the two germline ends. The germline CDR1 and CDR2 sequences are SNHLY and FYNNEI. The CDR3 reads CASRLASSYNSPLHF. CDR3 in DNA: TGTGCCAGCAGGCTCGCAAGCTCCTATAATTCACCCCTCCACTTT.

The chain links TRBV6-2 or TRBV6-3 to TRBJ1-5, with a tentative D call TRBD1 (5 bases). V was pared by 2 bases and J by 7 bases, with 12 bases between. The germline V gene has CDR1 MNHEY and CDR2 SVGEGT. The length of the CDR3 is 14 residues. The CDR3, as DNA: TGTGCCAGCAGTTACCGGGTCGGGGGACAGCCCCAGCATTTT. This translates into CASSYRVGGQPQHF.

In DNA, the CDR3 is TGTGCCAGCAGCTCGGGGGCTAGCGGGCTAGGAGAGACCCAGTACTTC. Its protein product is CASSSGASGLGETQYF. The chain recombines TRBV7-9 with TRBJ2-5; TRBD2 matches at 8 bases. With 4 bases clipped from V and 4 bases from J, the junction kept 11 bases outside the gene matches. This CDR3 spans 16 amino acids. The V gene's germline CDR1 is SEHNR and CDR2 FQNEAQ (reference sequence).

The rearrangement joins TRBV18 to TRBJ1-6; D is uncertain. Trimming pared 0 bases from V and 10 bases from J, leaving 7 bases between. The CDR3 is 13 amino acids. CDR1 and CDR2 from the germline V gene are KGHSH and LQKENI. The CDR3 coding sequence is TGTGCCAGCTCACCACCGGTCCGATCACCCCTCCACTTT. It is translated as CASSPPVRSPLHF.

This chain uses TRBV29-1 with TRBJ2-2; 15 bases map to TRBD2. Germline CDR1 SQVTM, CDR2 ANQGSEA. V lost 5 bases to trimming and J lost 5 bases; unmatched junction nucleotides: 3. CDR3 length: 15 residues. Here the CDR3 reads CSVSGLAGGTGELFF. CDR3 coding DNA: TGCAGCGTTAGCGGACTAGCGGGAGGGACCGGGGAGCTGTTTTTT.

Of note for this clone: The sample carries other DNA sequences with the same CDR3. This sequence joins TRBV6-2 or TRBV6-3 and TRBJ2-3; D is ambiguous. V gave up 0 bases and J gave up 5 bases, with 3 bases separating them. Per germline, CDR1 MNHEY and CDR2 SVGEGT. This CDR3 contains 12 residues. The CDR3, as DNA: TGTGCCAGCAGTTACTCGAAAGATACGCAGTATTTT. It encodes CASSYSKDTQYF.

This clone showed up just a few times. The chain has TRBV10-1 and TRBJ2-1; 15 nucleotides align to TRBD2. The CDR3 is 16 amino acids. J lost 5 bases, V lost 6 bases, and 5 bases had no gene match. In germline, CDR1 is WNHNN, CDR2 SYGVQD (reference sequence). The CDR3 here is CASRAGTSGRNNEQFF. The CDR3 DNA is TGCGCCAGCAGGGCCGGGACTAGCGGGAGGAACAATGAGCAGTTCTTC.

Comment on this clone: An end of the junction differs from the germline gene, which may be a read error. The chain recombines TRBV7-7 with TRBJ2-1, with TRBD2 matching 8 bases. The CDR3 is made up of 13 amino acids. Germline assignment: CDR1 SSHAT and CDR2 FNYEAQ (reference sequence). The CDR3 here is CASSLRLANEQFF. CDR3 DNA: TGTGCTAGCAGCCTACGACTAGCGAATGAGCAGTTCTTC.

This chain joins TRBV24-1 and TRBJ2-3; the D gene is possibly TRBD2 (6 bases). The germline CDR1 and CDR2 sequences are KGHDR and SFDVKD. The CDR3 runs to 15 residues. V gave up 2 bases and J gave up 6 bases, with 14 bases separating them. The CDR3, as DNA: TGTGCCACCAGTGATTCTAGCGCCACGGCGGATACGCAGTATTTT. Protein sequence: CATSDSSATADTQYF.

The V gene is TRBV28, the J gene TRBJ2-1, with 9 bases that match TRBD2. V gave up 2 bases and J gave up 4 bases; unmatched junction bases: 6. This CDR3 comprises 16 residues. Germline lookup yields CDR1 MDHEN and CDR2 SYDVKM. In DNA form, the CDR3 reads TGTGCCAGCAGTTTAGTAGGGCTAGCGGGGTACAATGAGCAGTTCTTC. It is translated as CASSLVGLAGYNEQFF.

The CDR3 nucleotides read TGCGCCAGCAGCCAGGGACTAGCAGGGGCAGATACGCAGTATTTT. Its protein is CASSQGLAGADTQYF. The gene calls are TRBV4-1 and TRBJ2-3; 9 nucleotides align to TRBD2. The CDR3 contains 15 residues. V lost 3 bases and J lost 4; bases outside the gene matches: 5. Germline CDR1 and CDR2: MGHRA and YSYEKL.